The entry that follows covers one TCR beta chain sequence. The CDR3 regions of TCR beta were amplified from RNA transcripts. The HTBI primer set was used in a first-round RT-PCR of the TCR CDR3. A single record per CDR3 protein comes from TCRdb applying MiXCR to the multiplex PCR reads. Of roughly 360,000 distinct CDR3 sequences detected, approximately 13% appear once; the ten largest clones hold around 20%. Each diagnosis was grounded in clinical symptoms, serum thyroxine and TRAb, thyroid ultrasound, and orbital computed tomography. The blood sample was taken at first hyperthyroidism diagnosis, before any ophthalmopathy symptoms. From germline, CDR1 is SGDLS and CDR2 YYNGEE. V lost 0 bases and J 1 base, leaving 10 bases between the germline ends. The CDR3 length is 15 residues. This record belongs to a study of T cells in Graves' hyperthyroidism and ophthalmopathy.

The chain employs TRBV9 and TRBJ2-5, with D hard to call. This TCR was sampled from a man younger than 45 with Graves' hyperthyroidism that later progressed to Graves' ophthalmopathy. Material for sequencing was blood. CDR3 region: CASSVEGFFQETQYF. The CDR3, as DNA: TGTGCCAGCAGCGTAGAAGGGTTTTTCCAAGAGACCCAGTACTTC.